This entry lists 23 T cell receptor beta chains sequenced from one sample in a study of PD-L1 blockade in urothelial cancer. Using immunoSEQ multiplex PCR, the repertoire was profiled, and TCRdb retains in-frame clones only, with some absent. The sample holds some 24,000 clones, almost 85% seen once. The specimen comprised PBMCs, sampled around atezolizumab (anti-PD-L1) treatment. These TCRs come from a man in his 70s with urothelial cancer.

The gene calls are TRBV9 and TRBJ2-4, with D maybe TRBD1 (5 bases). Germline V CDR1 and CDR2: SGDLS, YYNGEE. V was shortened by 5 bases and J by 0 bases, with 9 bases between the two germline ends. CDR3 length: 14 residues. This CDR3 is CASRQEQAKNIQYF. As DNA, the CDR3 is TGTGCCAGCAGACAGGAGCAAGCCAAAAACATTCAGTACTTC.

Details on this clone: At one boundary the junction diverges from the germline segment, which might be a read error. This same CDR3 is encoded by further DNA sequences in the sample. The chain carries TRBV11-2 and TRBJ2-7; TRBD1 matches at 7 bases. The CDR3 consists of 17 residues. From germline, CDR1 is SGHAT and CDR2 FQNNGV. The CDR3 DNA follows: TGTGCCAGCAGCTTCGGGACAGCCCCTATCCTCCCCTACGAGCAATACTTC. Translated: CASSFGTAPILPYEQYF.

This rearrangement joins TRBV9 to TRBJ2-7; TRBD1 matches at 7 bases. Germline V gene sequence: CDR1 SGDLS, CDR2 YYNGEE. The CDR3 covers 13 residues. V shed 4 bases, J shed 2 bases, and the junction held 3 bases outside the gene matches. CDR3 amino acids: CASSRQGAYEQYF. The CDR3 nucleotides are TGTGCCAGCAGCCGACAGGGTGCCTACGAGCAGTACTTC.

V and J are TRBV28 and TRBJ1-5, with D hard to call. CDR3 length: 11 amino acids. Germline V gives CDR1 MDHEN, CDR2 SYDVKM. V lost 5 bases to trimming and J lost 10 bases, with 9 bases between them. The CDR3 sequence is CASSRRGPQHF. CDR3 bases: TGTGCCAGCAGTCGCCGGGGTCCCCAGCATTTT.

The chain couples TRBV2 to TRBJ1-4, with 7 bases fitting TRBD1. Trimming took 4 bases from V and 5 from J; bases not matched to a gene: 7. The CDR3 contains 15 residues. CDR1 is SNHLY, CDR2 FYNNEI, per germline. CDR3 in amino acids: CASSVGQATNEKLFF. In DNA, the CDR3 is TGTGCCAGCAGTGTTGGACAGGCGACCAATGAAAAACTGTTTTTT.

The V gene is TRBV10-3, the J gene TRBJ1-2; D not resolved. Deletions cut 7 bases from V and 8 bases from J, with 17 bases between. The CDR3 covers 13 residues. CDR1 is ENHRY and CDR2 is SYGVKD in the germline V gene. CDR3 DNA: TGTGCCATCAACTACCAAGGCGGGGAAGGCTACACCTTC. This translates into CAINYQGGEGYTF.

The chain joins TRBV5-5 to TRBJ1-2; D gene uncertain. Germline V gene data show CDR1 as SGHKS and CDR2 as YYEKEE (reference sequence). The ends were cut back, 0 bases at V and 7 bases at J, with 13 bases in the middle. The CDR3 contains 14 residues. In nucleotides, the CDR3 is TGTGCCAGCAGCTTGGCCGTCGACTCCCTTGGCTACACCTTC. It specifies CASSLAVDSLGYTF.

V usage is TRBV28 and J usage is TRBJ2-5; 7 nucleotides align to TRBD1. Germline-derived CDR1 and CDR2 are MDHEN and SYDVKM. This CDR3 is built from 13 residues. V was pared by 9 bases and J by 2 bases, with 6 bases of the junction left unmatched. CDR3 protein: CASEFRGQETQYF. The CDR3 DNA follows: TGTGCCAGTGAGTTCAGGGGGCAAGAGACCCAGTACTTC.

V usage is TRBV27 and J usage is TRBJ1-4, with no clear D. Between the trimmed V and J ends, which lost 4 bases and 8 bases, there was a span of 17 bases. The CDR3 is 15 amino acids. Per the germline V gene, CDR1 is MNHEY and CDR2 is SMNVEV (reference sequence). CDR3 in amino acids: CASSSLQSPEEKLFF. As DNA, the CDR3 is TGTGCCAGCAGTTCCTTACAGTCACCCGAGGAAAAACTGTTTTTT.

The V call is TRBV7-8, the J call TRBJ2-7, with TRBD2 matching 9 bases. The germline V gene encodes CDR1 SGHVS and CDR2 FQNEAQ. The V and J ends lost 4 bases and 3 bases, in that order; junction bases with no gene match: 4. The CDR3 consists of 14 residues. Here the CDR3 DNA reads TGTGCCAGCAGCTCCTTAGCGGGAGACTACGAGCAGTACTTC. The encoded protein is CASSSLAGDYEQYF.

V and J are TRBV5-6 and TRBJ1-2; 8 bases map to TRBD1. Germline V gene sequence: CDR1 SGHDT, CDR2 YYEEEE. Germline trimming cut 4 bases from V and 8 bases from J; bases unmatched to any gene: 7. The CDR3 totals 13 residues. CDR3 DNA sequence: TGTGCCAGCAGCGTGGCCAGGGGGCTCGGCTACACCTTC. It is translated as CASSVARGLGYTF.

This rearrangement joins TRBV5-4 to TRBJ2-7; a weak D match, TRBD2 (5 bases). Germline CDR1 is SGHNT and CDR2 is YYREEE (reference sequence). This CDR3 contains 13 residues. V lost 4 bases and J lost 3, with 11 bases in between. The CDR3 DNA reads TGTGCCAGCAGCCCGGACGGGAACTACGAGCAGTACTTC. Translated, it gives CASSPDGNYEQYF.

This clone was picked up a small number of times. The genes are TRBV30 and TRBJ2-3, with 7 bases identical to TRBD2. Germline V lookup: CDR1 GTSNPN, CDR2 SVGIG (reference sequence). Losses at the gene ends were 3 bases for V and 8 bases for J; bases not matched to a gene: 11. The CDR3 runs 14 residues. The CDR3 loop is CAWSSGLVERTQYF. In DNA, the CDR3 is TGTGCCTGGAGCTCAGGACTAGTCGAGCGTACGCAGTATTTT. Based on the CDR3 plus reference TRBV30 and TRBJ2-3, the full variable domain is SQTIHQWPATLVQPVGSPLSLECTVEGTSNPNLYWYRQAAGRGLQLLFYSVGIGQISSEVPQNLSASRPQDRQFILSSKKLLLSDSGFYLCAWSSGLVERTQYFGPGTRLTVL.

This clone was detected only a few times. The V call is TRBV28, the J call TRBJ1-4; 8 bases are a match to TRBD1. This CDR3 contains 15 residues. J gave up 4 bases and V 6 bases, and 7 bases lay outside the gene matches. The germline gives CDR1 MDHEN, CDR2 SYDVKM. The CDR3 sequence: CASRTMDRVNEKLFF. In DNA form, the CDR3 reads TGTGCCAGCAGAACTATGGACAGGGTTAATGAAAAACTGTTTTTT.

The genes are TRBV4-1 and TRBJ1-2; TRBD1 agrees at 8 bases. The CDR3 covers 17 residues. The germline CDR1 and CDR2 sequences are MGHRA and YSYEKL. Trimming at V came to 0 bases and at J to 7 bases, leaving 13 bases not matched to a gene. The CDR3 sequence is CASSQEAPQGELGGYTF. The CDR3 DNA reads as TGCGCCAGCAGCCAAGAGGCGCCACAGGGGGAGTTGGGTGGCTACACCTTC.

The V call is TRBV4-1, the J call TRBJ2-1; 11 nucleotides line up with TRBD1. Germline-derived CDR1 and CDR2 are MGHRA and YSYEKL. J gave up 7 bases and V 4 bases, and 6 bases lay outside the gene matches. The CDR3 is 15 residues long. The CDR3 DNA follows: TGCGCCAGCAGCCTCCGGGACAGGGGGTGGAATGAGCAGTTCTTC. Amino acids: CASSLRDRGWNEQFF.

This chain connects TRBV5-4 to TRBJ2-1, with 10 bases lining up with TRBD1. The trim removed 3 bases at V and 7 bases at J, leaving 4 bases unmatched. This CDR3 has 14 amino acids. Germline CDR1 reads SGHNT; CDR2 reads YYREEE (reference sequence). The chain's CDR3 is CASSSTGGLNEQFF. For the CDR3, the DNA is TGTGCCAGCAGCTCGACAGGGGGCTTGAATGAGCAGTTCTTC. Full variable domain (rest looked up from reference TRBV5-4 and TRBJ2-1): ETGVTQSPTHLIKTRGQQVTLRCSSQSGHNTVSWYQQALGQGPQFIFQYYREEENGRGNFPPRFSGLQFPNYSSELNVNALELDDSALYLCASSSTGGLNEQFFGPGTRLTVL.

The rearrangement joins TRBV7-8 to TRBJ2-3, with 9 bases fitting TRBD2. The ends lost 5 bases at V and 0 bases at J; junction bases unmatched: 15. The CDR3 loop spans 19 amino acids. Germline assignment: CDR1 SGHVS and CDR2 FQNEAQ. This chain's CDR3 is CASSPDLAGVGPSTDTQYF. DNA of the CDR3: TGTGCCAGCAGCCCAGACTTAGCGGGAGTGGGGCCAAGCACAGATACGCAGTATTTT.

The V call is TRBV28, the J call TRBJ2-7; TRBD1 matches at 7 bases. CDR1 is MDHEN, CDR2 SYDVKM, per germline. This CDR3 is built from 13 residues. Trimming cost V 2 bases and J 3 bases; bases outside gene matches: 1. The CDR3 DNA follows: TGTGCCAGCAGTTTAGGGACAGACTACGAGCAGTACTTC. Translating it yields CASSLGTDYEQYF.

V is TRBV11-1 and J is TRBJ2-3; 9 bases align to TRBD1. Trimming at V came to 4 bases and at J to 0 bases, leaving 2 bases not matched to a gene. CDR3 size: 15 residues. The V gene's germline CDR1 is SGHAT and CDR2 FQDESV (reference sequence). The CDR3 sequence: CASSWDRASTDTQYF. CDR3 nucleotide sequence: TGTGCCAGCAGCTGGGACAGGGCTAGCACAGATACGCAGTATTTT.

The gene calls are TRBV6-5 and TRBJ1-5; D may be TRBD1 (6 bases). The CDR3 extends over 13 amino acids. V was cut by 6 bases and J by 8 bases, with 14 bases left in between. CDR1 and CDR2 from the germline V gene are MNHEY and SVGAGI. Here the CDR3 DNA reads TGTGCCAGCAGAGGGGGATTGGGGAAGCCCCAGCATTTT. Translating gives CASRGGLGKPQHF.

The chain joins TRBV10-3 to TRBJ2-2; D not certain. Germline values: CDR1 ENHRY, CDR2 SYGVKD. Trimming took off 8 bases at V and 5 bases at J, with 15 bases between the two ends. The CDR3 runs 14 residues. The CDR3 loop is CAISSLSETGELFF. In DNA form, the CDR3 reads TGTGCCATCTCGTCCCTCAGCGAGACCGGGGAGCTGTTTTTT.

The rearrangement joins TRBV5-1 to TRBJ2-1; TRBD1 agrees at 9 bases. V lost 4 bases to trimming and J lost 6 bases; unmatched junction nucleotides: 11. CDR1 is SGHRS, CDR2 YFSETQ, per germline. The CDR3 contains 16 residues. CDR3 in amino acids: CASSLVGQGSSNEQFF. CDR3 sequence (DNA): TGCGCCAGCAGCCTAGTCGGACAGGGGTCTTCCAATGAGCAGTTCTTC.